This T cell receptor (beta chain) was sequenced in a study of T cell repertoires in cytomegalovirus infection. TCRdb re-analysed the reads in MiXCR, keeping a single row per CDR3 protein. In the table there are fewer than 350,000 distinct CDR3 sequences, roughly 9.5% of which are singletons. In this sample, this clonotype turned up many times. This CDR3 contains 16 residues. Trimming took off 4 bases at V and 1 base at J, with 13 bases between the two ends. Germline V gene sequence: CDR1 SGHVS, CDR2 FQNEAQ. The J gene is TRBJ1-4, the V gene TRBV7-8; D gene ambiguous. Sequencing was carried out using PBMCs. This TCR came from a human donor in good health (CMV status not recorded). Some clones in this sample may be carry-over from other donors' samples. DNA for the CDR3: TGTGCCAGCAGCTCCTTCGCCGGGATAACTAATGAAAAACTGTTTTTT. Amino acids: CASSSFAGITNEKLFF.